Listed below are T cell receptor beta chains from one sample, sequenced in a study of blood T cell repertoires in COVID-19. Method: immunoSEQ multiplex PCR; TCRdb's copy keeps in-frame clones and lacks some. The sample consists of approximately 77,000 clones, roughly 76% of them appearing once. Sequencing was performed on peripheral blood. The receptor set was obtained from a man between 65 and 79 years old with active or convalescent COVID-19. CDR3s include the opening cysteine and the closing phenylalanine or tryptophan. The order of the fields is CDR3 DNA, CDR3 protein, V gene, J gene, clone size, D gene. The D gene is left open where the match is weak. Clone size is shown for a subset of rows, as once, few, many or a class of expanded clone.

CDR3nt: TGTGCCAGCAGTGAAGGGCAGTTCTATGGCTACACCTTC
CDR3aa: CASSEGQFYGYTF
v_gene: TRBV6-1
j_gene: TRBJ1-2
abundance: .
d_gene: .

CDR3nt: TGTGCCAGCAGTTACGGGGGGGACGCTAACTATGGCTACACCTTC
CDR3aa: CASSYGGDANYGYTF
v_gene: TRBV6-5
j_gene: TRBJ1-2
abundance: .
d_gene: .

CDR3nt: TGTGCCAGCAGTTACGACAGGGGCAATCAGCCCCAGCATTTT
CDR3aa: CASSYDRGNQPQHF
v_gene: TRBV6-5
j_gene: TRBJ1-5
abundance: .
d_gene: TRBD1

CDR3nt: TGTGCCAGCAGCTTAGATCTGGCAGGGGGAAGAAATTCACCCCTCCACTTT
CDR3aa: CASSLDLAGGRNSPLHF
v_gene: TRBV11-3
j_gene: TRBJ1-6
abundance: many
d_gene: TRBD1

CDR3nt: TGTGCCAGCAGCTTTCGGAGCGGCACCGGGGAGCTGTTTTTT
CDR3aa: CASSFRSGTGELFF
v_gene: TRBV7-2
j_gene: TRBJ2-2
abundance: once
d_gene: .

CDR3nt: TGTGCCAGCAGCCTAACACGCGGGACAGGGGGTTTGGGGACCCAGTACTTC
CDR3aa: CASSLTRGTGGLGTQYF
v_gene: TRBV14
j_gene: TRBJ2-5
abundance: .
d_gene: TRBD1

CDR3nt: TGTGCCAGCAGCCACGCGACTAGCGGCCCAGATACGCAGTATTTT
CDR3aa: CASSHATSGPDTQYF
v_gene: TRBV5-4
j_gene: TRBJ2-3
abundance: .
d_gene: TRBD2

CDR3nt: TGTGCCAGCAGCGTAGCCCAGGGGGAGGCCGGGGAGCTGTTTTTT
CDR3aa: CASSVAQGEAGELFF
v_gene: TRBV9
j_gene: TRBJ2-2
abundance: .
d_gene: .

CDR3nt: TGTGCCAGTAGTATTAAAGGGACAAGGGGTGAGCAGTTCTTC
CDR3aa: CASSIKGTRGEQFF
v_gene: TRBV19
j_gene: TRBJ2-1
abundance: .
d_gene: .

CDR3nt: TGTGCCACCAGTGATTCCTTAGACAGGGGAGAGGAGACCCAGTACTTC
CDR3aa: CATSDSLDRGEETQYF
v_gene: TRBV24-1
j_gene: TRBJ2-5
abundance: .
d_gene: TRBD1

CDR3nt: TGTGCCAGCAGCCAAGCCCGAGATTTAGCGGATACGCAGTATTTT
CDR3aa: CASSQARDLADTQYF
v_gene: TRBV14
j_gene: TRBJ2-3
abundance: .
d_gene: .

CDR3nt: TGCGCCAGCAGCTTGGCCGTGGGCGGACAACTAAAGGACGTCCTGACTTTC
CDR3aa: CASSLAVGGQLKDVLTF
v_gene: TRBV5-1
j_gene: TRBJ2-6
abundance: .
d_gene: .

CDR3nt: TGTGCCAGCAGCGTAGTAGGGGATAACACTGAAGCTTTCTTT
CDR3aa: CASSVVGDNTEAFF
v_gene: TRBV9
j_gene: TRBJ1-1
abundance: once
d_gene: .

CDR3nt: TGTGCCAGCAGTGATTCCAGGCCCTACGAGCAGTACTTC
CDR3aa: CASSDSRPYEQYF
v_gene: TRBV2
j_gene: TRBJ2-7
abundance: many
d_gene: .

CDR3nt: TGTGCCAGCAATAGGGGGAAGGATGAAAAACTGTTTTTT
CDR3aa: CASNRGKDEKLFF
v_gene: TRBV6-5
j_gene: TRBJ1-4
abundance: .
d_gene: .

CDR3nt: TGTGCCTGGAAAACGGGGGACCACACAGATACGCAGTATTTT
CDR3aa: CAWKTGDHTDTQYF
v_gene: TRBV30
j_gene: TRBJ2-3
abundance: .
d_gene: .

CDR3nt: TGTGCCAGCAGTTGGCAGGGGTTCGACGAGCAGTACTTC
CDR3aa: CASSWQGFDEQYF
v_gene: TRBV28
j_gene: TRBJ2-7
abundance: .
d_gene: .

CDR3nt: TGTGCCAGCAGCTCCCGACTAGCCGCAGATACGCAGTATTTT
CDR3aa: CASSSRLAADTQYF
v_gene: TRBV5-4
j_gene: TRBJ2-3
abundance: few
d_gene: TRBD2

CDR3nt: TGTGCCAGCAGTACCATAGCGGCCGGGGAGCTGTTTTTT
CDR3aa: CASSTIAAGELFF
v_gene: TRBV12-3/TRBV12-4
j_gene: TRBJ2-2
abundance: .
d_gene: .

CDR3nt: TGTGCCAGCAGCTTCGGGACTAGCGGGGGGGAAGTTGACCCGGATACGCAGTATTTT
CDR3aa: CASSFGTSGGEVDPDTQYF
v_gene: TRBV7-7
j_gene: TRBJ2-3
abundance: .
d_gene: TRBD2

CDR3nt: TGTGCCAGTAGTAGAGGACAGGGATATTTCATGAACACTGAAGCTTTCTTT
CDR3aa: CASSRGQGYFMNTEAFF
v_gene: TRBV19
j_gene: TRBJ1-1
abundance: once
d_gene: TRBD1

CDR3nt: TGTGCCAGCAAGAAAGGACAGGGGGTAGATACGCAGTATTTT
CDR3aa: CASKKGQGVDTQYF
v_gene: TRBV28
j_gene: TRBJ2-3
abundance: .
d_gene: TRBD1

CDR3nt: TGTGCCAGCATTGGGGCGAATAGCAATCAGCCCCAGCATTTT
CDR3aa: CASIGANSNQPQHF
v_gene: TRBV2
j_gene: TRBJ1-5
abundance: once
d_gene: .

CDR3nt: TGTGCCAGCAGCGTAGTCCCGGGAAACAATTCACCCCTCCACTTT
CDR3aa: CASSVVPGNNSPLHF
v_gene: TRBV9
j_gene: TRBJ1-6
abundance: .
d_gene: .

CDR3nt: TGCAGTGCGAGTCGGGGGATCGGTAGCAATCAGCCCCAGCATTTT
CDR3aa: CSASRGIGSNQPQHF
v_gene: TRBV20-1
j_gene: TRBJ1-5
abundance: .
d_gene: .

CDR3nt: TGTGCCAGCAGTACGGACAGCCGGGTGGGCTTT
CDR3aa: CASSTDSRVGF
v_gene: TRBV28
j_gene: TRBJ1-1
abundance: few
d_gene: .

CDR3nt: TGCGCCAGCAGCATTCGACTGGAGGGAGAGACCCAGTACTTC
CDR3aa: CASSIRLEGETQYF
v_gene: TRBV5-1
j_gene: TRBJ2-5
abundance: .
d_gene: .

CDR3nt: TGTGCCAGTACGGACAGGACTAGCAATCAGCCCCAGCATTTT
CDR3aa: CASTDRTSNQPQHF
v_gene: TRBV19
j_gene: TRBJ1-5
abundance: .
d_gene: TRBD1

CDR3nt: TGTGCCAGCAGCCGGACTAGCGGGGGGGTCGAGAATGAGCAGTTCTTC
CDR3aa: CASSRTSGGVENEQFF
v_gene: TRBV7-9
j_gene: TRBJ2-1
abundance: .
d_gene: TRBD2

CDR3nt: TGTGCCAGCAGTTACTCGCGGGGCTCCTACGAGCAGTACTTC
CDR3aa: CASSYSRGSYEQYF
v_gene: TRBV6-5
j_gene: TRBJ2-7
abundance: .
d_gene: .

CDR3nt: TGTGCCAGCAGCTCAGCTAGCGGGGGGGGAGAGACCCAGTACTTC
CDR3aa: CASSSASGGGETQYF
v_gene: TRBV5-4
j_gene: TRBJ2-5
abundance: once
d_gene: TRBD2

CDR3nt: TGTGCCTGGGGGGGGACAGGCAATCAGCCCCAGCATTTT
CDR3aa: CAWGGTGNQPQHF
v_gene: TRBV30
j_gene: TRBJ1-5
abundance: .
d_gene: TRBD1

CDR3nt: TGTGCCAGCAAATCCGGGACAGACACAGATACGCAGTATTTT
CDR3aa: CASKSGTDTDTQYF
v_gene: TRBV6-5
j_gene: TRBJ2-3
abundance: .
d_gene: TRBD1

CDR3nt: TGTGCCAGCAGCCCAGACGCGGGGAGAAGAGCTTTCTTT
CDR3aa: CASSPDAGRRAFF
v_gene: TRBV7-9
j_gene: TRBJ1-1
abundance: .
d_gene: .

CDR3nt: TGTGCCAGCTCCCGGACAGGGGAGACTGAAGCTTTCTTT
CDR3aa: CASSRTGETEAFF
v_gene: TRBV11-3
j_gene: TRBJ1-1
abundance: .
d_gene: TRBD1

CDR3nt: TGTGCCAGTAATTCCGGGACAGGGGGATTTGGCTACACCTTC
CDR3aa: CASNSGTGGFGYTF
v_gene: TRBV28
j_gene: TRBJ1-2
abundance: .
d_gene: TRBD1

CDR3nt: TGTGCCAGCAGTTTTGAAGGGACAGGGGTGTCTAACACTGAAGCTTTCTTT
CDR3aa: CASSFEGTGVSNTEAFF
v_gene: TRBV28
j_gene: TRBJ1-1
abundance: .
d_gene: TRBD1

CDR3nt: TGTGCCAGCAGCTTATTTTCTCAGGCCTACGAGCAGTACTTC
CDR3aa: CASSLFSQAYEQYF
v_gene: TRBV11-2
j_gene: TRBJ2-7
abundance: .
d_gene: .

CDR3nt: TGTGCCAGCAGTCCTCCGGGACAGGGAGTTGAAAAACTGTTTTTT
CDR3aa: CASSPPGQGVEKLFF
v_gene: TRBV6-5
j_gene: TRBJ1-4
abundance: .
d_gene: TRBD1

CDR3nt: TGTGCCAGCAGTGAGTATGACTTCGAAAGTTCACCCCTCCACTTT
CDR3aa: CASSEYDFESSPLHF
v_gene: TRBV6-1
j_gene: TRBJ1-6
abundance: .
d_gene: .

CDR3nt: TGTGCCACCCAGGGACAAGAGAATGAGGCACGGCCGAACACCGGGGAGCTGTTTTTT
CDR3aa: CATQGQENEARPNTGELFF
v_gene: TRBV24-1
j_gene: TRBJ2-2
abundance: .
d_gene: .

CDR3nt: TGTGCCAGCTCCACAGGTCCTCACCAGTTCTTC
CDR3aa: CASSTGPHQFF
v_gene: TRBV21-1
j_gene: TRBJ2-1
abundance: .
d_gene: .

CDR3nt: TGTGCCACCAGTGATTTGAGCGGGTTGTATGAGCAGTTCTTC
CDR3aa: CATSDLSGLYEQFF
v_gene: TRBV24-1
j_gene: TRBJ2-1
abundance: .
d_gene: .

CDR3nt: TGTGCCAGCAGCGTAGGGGCAGGAATTAATTCACCCCTCCACTTT
CDR3aa: CASSVGAGINSPLHF
v_gene: TRBV9
j_gene: TRBJ1-6
abundance: .
d_gene: .